Described below is a single TCR beta chain sequence and its context. This record belongs to a study of blood T cell repertoires in COVID-19. Study-level information: Italy, Spain and the United States were the sources of the convalescent and acute COVID-19 samples. In each case, the material was cDNA or gDNA derived from T cells, B-cell-depleted T cells, or PBMCs.

The authors' processing: Reference gene primers were amplified, and this amplification served to estimate nucleated cell counts. Libraries were prepared by immunoSEQ multiplex PCR; TCRdb keeps only in-frame clonotypes and omits some of them. The DNA gave D and trimming, while V, J and clone size come from that table. The sample carries roughly 250,000 clones, under 90% recorded once. V was clipped by 6 bases and J by 3 bases, with 17 bases between them. Germline V gene lookup returns CDR1 LNHDA and CDR2 SQIVND (reference sequence). The CDR3 covers 15 residues. The sample comprised peripheral blood. The V and J genes are TRBV19 and TRBJ1-1; no clear D. The clonotype comes from a woman aged 55-70 years with active or convalescent COVID-19. The CDR3 DNA follows: TGTGCCAGTAGACTCAGTTGGAGGAGGGACACTGAAGCTTTCTTT. It yields the protein CASRLSWRRDTEAFF.